This T cell receptor beta chain was documented in a study of cytomegalovirus exposure and HLA in healthy donors. The PCR ran on 60 Vbeta and 13 Jbeta primers. Produced via immunoSEQ multiplex PCR; TCRdb's table is partial and in-frame only. The sample yields 110,000 or so clones, about 80% seen once. Germline lookup yields CDR1 SGHRS and CDR2 YFSETQ. The CDR3 sequence is 15 residues long. V lost 2 bases to trimming and J lost 1 base, with 10 bases between them. The TCR comes from a female donor in good health and CMV-seronegative. J is TRBJ2-1 and V is TRBV5-1; a possible D gene is TRBD2 (7 bases). The sample taken for sequencing was PBMCs. The CDR3 reads CASSLAGQSYNEQFF. CDR3 in DNA: TGCGCCAGCAGCTTAGCGGGACAATCCTACAATGAGCAGTTCTTC.